A selection of T cell receptor beta chains follows, all from one sample in a study of T cell responses to AZD1222 COVID-19 vaccine. Produced via immunoSEQ multiplex PCR; TCRdb's table is partial and in-frame only. The top ten clones hold approximately 1.6% of a sample with 150,000 or so clones, roughly 90% of them seen once. The sample in question was peripheral blood, obtained 28 days after the second AZD1222 dose. These receptors all stem from an adult who received the AZD1222 COVID-19 vaccine. CDR3s include the opening cysteine and the closing phenylalanine or tryptophan. The D gene is left open where the match is weak. Size tells how often a clone was seen (once, few, many) or the class of an expanded clone, and some rows leave it out.

CASSIGLAVNEQFF,TGTGCCAGTAGTATTGGGCTAGCCGTCAATGAGCAGTTCTTC,.,.,TRBV19,TRBJ2-1
CASRLQGMTDTQYF,TGCGCCAGCAGATTACAGGGGATGACAGATACGCAGTATTTT,TRBD1,.,TRBV5-1,TRBJ2-3
CASSGPGQFF,TGTGCCAGCTCCGGCCCAGGGCAGTTCTTC,.,few,TRBV7-9,TRBJ2-1
CASSYQLQSNTEAFF,TGTGCCAGCTCATACCAACTACAATCGAACACTGAAGCTTTCTTT,.,.,TRBV18,TRBJ1-1
CASSLAGVQETQYF,TGCGCCAGCAGCTTGGCGGGGGTCCAAGAGACCCAGTACTTC,.,.,TRBV5-1,TRBJ2-5
CASRAGGGAYNEQFF,TGTGCCAGCAGGGCCGGAGGGGGCGCGTACAATGAGCAGTTCTTC,.,.,TRBV6-5,TRBJ2-1
CASSLAGTHADTQYF,TGCGCCAGCAGCTTGGCAGGGACACATGCAGATACGCAGTATTTT,.,.,TRBV5-1,TRBJ2-3
CASRPTQGAGNEQFF,TGTGCCAGCAGGCCCACACAGGGGGCAGGGAATGAGCAGTTCTTC,TRBD1,.,TRBV6-5,TRBJ2-1
CASSSQTGLNLYGYTF,TGCGCCAGCAGCTCCCAGACAGGCCTAAACCTCTATGGCTACACCTTC,.,.,TRBV5-1,TRBJ1-2
CASSYRDRGQGYTF,TGTGCCAGCAGCTACCGGGACCGGGGACAAGGCTACACCTTC,.,.,TRBV5-8,TRBJ1-2
CASSFRGGPGNTIYF,TGTGCCAGCAGCTTTCGAGGGGGCCCTGGAAACACCATATATTTT,TRBD1,.,TRBV3-1/TRBV3-2,TRBJ1-3
CAGASRGLNEQFF,TGTGCCGGAGCAAGTAGGGGGCTCAATGAGCAGTTCTTC,TRBD1,.,TRBV2,TRBJ2-1
CASSWGYRETQYF,TGTGCCAGCAGTTGGGGTTATAGAGAGACCCAGTACTTC,.,.,TRBV28,TRBJ2-5